The T cell receptor (beta chain) under discussion was sequenced for a study of cytomegalovirus exposure and HLA in healthy donors. Regarding the study as a whole: Further analysis, carried out later, found HLA-associated TCR beta chains more clonally expanded than equally common other chains. A later analysis linked 15,000 to 20,000 TCR beta sequences to HLA alleles at 0.05 false discovery rate.

Germline V gives CDR1 DFQATT, CDR2 SNEGSKA (reference sequence). This CDR3 has 10 amino acids. V was cut by 4 bases and J by 5 bases, with 4 bases left in between. It was with 60 Vbeta and 13 Jbeta primers that the PCR ran. The table came from immunoSEQ multiplex PCR; TCRdb's copy has only in-frame clones and leaves some out. Here the sample spans about 160,000 clones, 65% to 85% being singletons. About this clone: The target antigen is unknown.

The material sequenced was PBMCs. The source is a male donor in good health and CMV-seronegative. The chain links TRBV20-1 to TRBJ2-3; D ambiguous. CDR3 coding DNA: TGCAGTGCTACCAGAGATACGCAGTATTTT. This gives the protein CSATRDTQYF.